This T cell receptor (beta chain) was obtained from a study of patients and donors after allogeneic stem cell transplantation. TCRdb itself ran the RT-PCR reads through MiXCR, one entry per CDR3 protein. The sample records roughly 230,000 distinct CDR3 sequences, 12% to 15% being singletons. Sequencing used blood, either unsorted or a sorted T cell fraction (not recorded which). This TCR was recovered from a human donor who was either an allogeneic HSCT recipient or a stem cell or donor lymphocyte infusion donor (not recorded which). It is not recorded whose cells these are; they may come from a transplant donor.

The DNA for the CDR3 is TGCAGTGCTAGAGATCCCCCTGTTCATGAGCAGTTCTTC. Amino acids: CSARDPPVHEQFF. The rearrangement links TRBV20-1 to TRBJ2-1; D remains unclear. This CDR3 contains 13 residues. Germline V gene sequence: CDR1 DFQATT, CDR2 SNEGSKA (reference sequence). Trimming removed 0 bases from V and 8 bases from J, with 11 bases in between.